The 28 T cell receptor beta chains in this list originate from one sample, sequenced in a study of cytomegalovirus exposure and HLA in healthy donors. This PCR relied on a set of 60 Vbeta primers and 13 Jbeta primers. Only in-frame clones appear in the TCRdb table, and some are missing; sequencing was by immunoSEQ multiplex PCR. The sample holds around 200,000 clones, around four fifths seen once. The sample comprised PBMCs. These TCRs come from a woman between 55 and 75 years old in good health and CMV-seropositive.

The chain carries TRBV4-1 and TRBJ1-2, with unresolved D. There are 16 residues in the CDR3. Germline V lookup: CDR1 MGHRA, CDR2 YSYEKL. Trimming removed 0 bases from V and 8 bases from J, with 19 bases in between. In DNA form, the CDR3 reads TGCGCCAGCAGCCAAGAATCCGGGATTAGTTCGGGAGGCTACACCTTC. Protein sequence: CASSQESGISSGGYTF.

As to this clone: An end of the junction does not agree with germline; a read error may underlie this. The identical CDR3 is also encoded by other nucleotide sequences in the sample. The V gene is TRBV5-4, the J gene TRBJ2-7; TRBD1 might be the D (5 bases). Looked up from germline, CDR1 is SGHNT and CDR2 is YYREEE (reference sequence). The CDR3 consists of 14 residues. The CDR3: CASSSGNLNYEQYF. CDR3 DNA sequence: TGTGCTAGCAGCTCAGGGAACCTAAACTACGAGCAGTACTTC.

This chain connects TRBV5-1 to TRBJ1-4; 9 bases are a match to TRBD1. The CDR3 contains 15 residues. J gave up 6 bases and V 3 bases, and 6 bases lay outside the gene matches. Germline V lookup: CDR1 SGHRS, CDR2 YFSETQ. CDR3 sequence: CASSWGDRVDEKLFF. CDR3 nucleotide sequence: TGCGCCAGCAGCTGGGGGGACAGGGTGGATGAAAAACTGTTTTTT.

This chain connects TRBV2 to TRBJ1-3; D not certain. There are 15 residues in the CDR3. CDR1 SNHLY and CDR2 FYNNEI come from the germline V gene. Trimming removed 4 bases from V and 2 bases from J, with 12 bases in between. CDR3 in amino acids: CASSGSGAPGNTIYF. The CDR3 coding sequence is TGTGCCAGCAGTGGGAGTGGAGCGCCTGGAAACACCATATATTTT. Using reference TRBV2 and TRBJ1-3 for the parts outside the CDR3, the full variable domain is EPEVTQTPSHQVTQMGQEVILRCVPISNHLYFYWYRQILGQKVEFLVSFYNNEISEKSEIFDDQFSVERPDGSNFTLKIRSTKLEDSAMYFCASSGSGAPGNTIYFGEGSWLTVV.

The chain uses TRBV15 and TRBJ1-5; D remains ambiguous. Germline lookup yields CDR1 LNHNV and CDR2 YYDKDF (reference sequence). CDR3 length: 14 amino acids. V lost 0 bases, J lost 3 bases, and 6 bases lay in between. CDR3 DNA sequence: TGTGCCACCAGCAGAGACCAGATCAATCAGCCCCAGCATTTT. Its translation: CATSRDQINQPQHF.

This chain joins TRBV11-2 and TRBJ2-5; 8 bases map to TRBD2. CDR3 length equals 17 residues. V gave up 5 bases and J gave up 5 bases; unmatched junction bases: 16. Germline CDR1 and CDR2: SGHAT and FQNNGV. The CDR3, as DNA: TGTGCCAGCAGCCTAGGATGGTCCGGGGGGGCCGGGGAGACCCAGTACTTC. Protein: CASSLGWSGGAGETQYF. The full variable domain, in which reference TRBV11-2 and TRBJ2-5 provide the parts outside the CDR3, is EAGVAQSPRYKIIEKRQSVAFWCNPISGHATLYWYQQILGQGPKLLIQFQNNGVVDDSQLPKDRFSAERLKGVDSTLKIQPAKLEDSAVYLCASSLGWSGGAGETQYFGPGTRLLVL.

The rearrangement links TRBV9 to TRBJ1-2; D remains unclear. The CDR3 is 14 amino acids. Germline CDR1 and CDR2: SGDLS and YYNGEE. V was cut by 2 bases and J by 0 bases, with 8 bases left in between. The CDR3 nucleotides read TGTGCCAGCAGCGTCCTAAGTTCTAACTATGGCTACACCTTC. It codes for CASSVLSSNYGYTF.

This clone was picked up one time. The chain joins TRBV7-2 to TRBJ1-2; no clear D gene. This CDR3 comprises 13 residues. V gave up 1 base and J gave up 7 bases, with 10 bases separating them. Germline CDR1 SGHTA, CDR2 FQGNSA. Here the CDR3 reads CASSLDEGLGYTF. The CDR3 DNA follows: TGTGCCAGCAGCTTAGATGAGGGCCTTGGCTACACCTTC.

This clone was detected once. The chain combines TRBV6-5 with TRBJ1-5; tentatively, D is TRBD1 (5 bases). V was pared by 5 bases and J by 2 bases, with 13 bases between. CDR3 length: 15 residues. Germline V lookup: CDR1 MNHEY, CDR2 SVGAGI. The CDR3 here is CASSGGGDGNQPQHF. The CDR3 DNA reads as TGTGCCAGCAGTGGGGGAGGGGATGGCAATCAGCCCCAGCATTTT.

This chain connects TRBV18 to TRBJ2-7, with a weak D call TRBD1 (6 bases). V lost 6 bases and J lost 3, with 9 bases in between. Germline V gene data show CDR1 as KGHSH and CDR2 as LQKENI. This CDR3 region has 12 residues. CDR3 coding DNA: TGTGCCAGCTCCCGGGACAACTACGAGCAGTACTTC. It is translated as CASSRDNYEQYF. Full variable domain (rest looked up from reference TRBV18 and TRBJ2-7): NAGVMQNPRHLVRRRGQEARLRCSPMKGHSHVYWYRQLPEEGLKFMVYLQKENIIDESGMPKERFSAEFPKEGPSILRIQQVVRGDSAAYFCASSRDNYEQYFGPGTRLTVT.

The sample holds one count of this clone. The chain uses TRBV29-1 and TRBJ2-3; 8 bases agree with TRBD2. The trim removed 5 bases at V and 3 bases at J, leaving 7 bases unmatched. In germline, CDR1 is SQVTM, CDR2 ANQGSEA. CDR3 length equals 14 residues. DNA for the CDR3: TGCAGCGTTCGGGGGGGTGGGGATACAGATACGCAGTATTTT. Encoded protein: CSVRGGGDTDTQYF.

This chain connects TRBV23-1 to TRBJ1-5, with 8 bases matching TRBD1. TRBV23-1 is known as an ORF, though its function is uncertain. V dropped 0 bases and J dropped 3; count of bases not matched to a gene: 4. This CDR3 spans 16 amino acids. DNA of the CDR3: TGCGCCAGCAGTCAATCCCCGACAGGGGACAATCAGCCCCAGCATTTT. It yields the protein CASSQSPTGDNQPQHF.

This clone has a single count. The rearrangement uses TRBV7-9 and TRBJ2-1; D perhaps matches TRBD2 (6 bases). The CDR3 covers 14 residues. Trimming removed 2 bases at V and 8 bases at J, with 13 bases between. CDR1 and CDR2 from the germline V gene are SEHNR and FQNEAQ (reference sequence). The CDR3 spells CASSLTGVVYEQFF. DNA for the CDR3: TGTGCCAGCAGCTTAACGGGAGTAGTTTATGAGCAGTTCTTC.

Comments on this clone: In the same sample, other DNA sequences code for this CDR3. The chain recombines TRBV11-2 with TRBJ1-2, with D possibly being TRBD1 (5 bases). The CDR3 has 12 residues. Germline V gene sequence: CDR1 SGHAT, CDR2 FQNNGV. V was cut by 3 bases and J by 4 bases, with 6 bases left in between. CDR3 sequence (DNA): TGTGCCAGCAGCTTCGGGGGCTATGGCTACACCTTC. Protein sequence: CASSFGGYGYTF.

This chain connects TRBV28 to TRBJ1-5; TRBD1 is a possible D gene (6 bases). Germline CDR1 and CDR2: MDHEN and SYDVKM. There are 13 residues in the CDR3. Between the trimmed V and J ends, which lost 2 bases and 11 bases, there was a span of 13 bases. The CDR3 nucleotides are TGTGCCAGCAGTTTAACCCGGGACACGACCCAGCATTTT. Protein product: CASSLTRDTTQHF. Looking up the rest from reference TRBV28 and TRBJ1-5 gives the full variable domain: DVKVTQSSRYLVKRTGEKVFLECVQDMDHENMFWYRQDPGLGLRLIYFSYDVKMKEKGDIPEGYSVSREKKERFSLILESASTNQTSMYLCASSLTRDTTQHFGDGTRLSIL.

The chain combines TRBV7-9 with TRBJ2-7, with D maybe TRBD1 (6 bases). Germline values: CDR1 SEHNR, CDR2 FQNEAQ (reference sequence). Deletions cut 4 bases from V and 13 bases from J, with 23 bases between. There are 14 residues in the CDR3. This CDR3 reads CASSSKGETGTHYF. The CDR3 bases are TGTGCCAGCAGCTCGAAGGGGGAAACCGGGACACATTACTTC.

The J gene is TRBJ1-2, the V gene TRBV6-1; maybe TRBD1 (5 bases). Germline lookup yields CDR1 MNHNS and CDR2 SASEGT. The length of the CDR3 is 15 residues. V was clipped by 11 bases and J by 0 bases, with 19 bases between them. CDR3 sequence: CARWDGTNPNYGYTF. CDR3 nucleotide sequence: TGTGCCCGTTGGGACGGGACTAATCCTAACTATGGCTACACCTTC.

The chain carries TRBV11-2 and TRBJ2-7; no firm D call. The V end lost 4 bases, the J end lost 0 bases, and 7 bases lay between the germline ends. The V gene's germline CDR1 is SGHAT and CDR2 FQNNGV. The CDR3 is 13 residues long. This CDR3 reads CASSWLASYEQYF. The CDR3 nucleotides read TGTGCCAGCAGCTGGCTGGCCTCCTACGAGCAGTACTTC.

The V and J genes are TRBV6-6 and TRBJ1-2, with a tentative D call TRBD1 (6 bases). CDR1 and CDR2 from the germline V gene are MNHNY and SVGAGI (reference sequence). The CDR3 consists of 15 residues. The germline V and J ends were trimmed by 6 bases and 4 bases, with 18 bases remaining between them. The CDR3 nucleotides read TGTGCCAGCAGATCCCGGGACATCTCAAGCTATGGCTACACCTTC. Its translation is CASRSRDISSYGYTF.

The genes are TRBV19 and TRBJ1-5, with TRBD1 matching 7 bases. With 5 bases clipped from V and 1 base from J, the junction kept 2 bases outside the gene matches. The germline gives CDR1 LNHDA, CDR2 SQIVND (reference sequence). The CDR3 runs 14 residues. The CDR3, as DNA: TGTGCCAGTAGTCGGGACAGCAGCAATCAGCCCCAGCATTTT. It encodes CASSRDSSNQPQHF.

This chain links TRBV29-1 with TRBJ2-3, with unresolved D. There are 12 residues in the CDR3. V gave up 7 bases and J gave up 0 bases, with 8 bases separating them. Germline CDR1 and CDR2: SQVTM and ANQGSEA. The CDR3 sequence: CSGATSTDTQYF. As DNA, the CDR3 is TGCAGCGGTGCAACTAGCACAGATACGCAGTATTTT.

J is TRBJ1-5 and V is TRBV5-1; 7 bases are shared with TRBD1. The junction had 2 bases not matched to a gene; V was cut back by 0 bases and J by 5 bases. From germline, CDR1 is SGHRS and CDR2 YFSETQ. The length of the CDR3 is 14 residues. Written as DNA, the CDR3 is TGCGCCAGCAGCTTGGGGACAGGTTATCAGCCCCAGCATTTT. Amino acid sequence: CASSLGTGYQPQHF.

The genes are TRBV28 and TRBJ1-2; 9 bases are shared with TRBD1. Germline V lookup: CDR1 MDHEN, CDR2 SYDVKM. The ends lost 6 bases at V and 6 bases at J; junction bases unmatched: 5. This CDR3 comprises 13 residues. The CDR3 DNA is TGTGCCAGCAGGAGGACAGGGGCGGATGGCTACACCTTC. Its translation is CASRRTGADGYTF.

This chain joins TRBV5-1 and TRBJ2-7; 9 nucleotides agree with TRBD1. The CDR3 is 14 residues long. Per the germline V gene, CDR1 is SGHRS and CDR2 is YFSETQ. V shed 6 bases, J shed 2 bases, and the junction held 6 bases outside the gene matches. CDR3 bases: TGCGCCAGCACCTTTGACAGGGGGGCCTACGAGCAGTACTTC. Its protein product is CASTFDRGAYEQYF.

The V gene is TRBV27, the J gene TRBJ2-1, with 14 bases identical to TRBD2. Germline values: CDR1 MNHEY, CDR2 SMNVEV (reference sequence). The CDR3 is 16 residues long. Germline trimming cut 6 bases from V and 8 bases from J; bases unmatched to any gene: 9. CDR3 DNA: TGTGCCAGCAGACGGACCGGGACTAGCGGGAGTTATGAGCAGTTCTTC. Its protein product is CASRRTGTSGSYEQFF.

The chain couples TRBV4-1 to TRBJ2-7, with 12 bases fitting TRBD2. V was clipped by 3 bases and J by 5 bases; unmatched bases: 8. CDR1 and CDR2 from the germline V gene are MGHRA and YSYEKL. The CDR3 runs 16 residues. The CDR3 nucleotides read TGCGCCAGCAGCCACCGGACTAGCGGGGACGGGAACGAGCAGTACTTC. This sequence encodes CASSHRTSGDGNEQYF.

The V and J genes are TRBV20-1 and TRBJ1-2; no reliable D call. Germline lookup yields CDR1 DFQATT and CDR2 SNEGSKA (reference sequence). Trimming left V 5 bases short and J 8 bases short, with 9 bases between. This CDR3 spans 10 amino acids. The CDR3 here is CSALNWGYTF. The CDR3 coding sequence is TGCAGTGCTCTAAACTGGGGCTACACCTTC.

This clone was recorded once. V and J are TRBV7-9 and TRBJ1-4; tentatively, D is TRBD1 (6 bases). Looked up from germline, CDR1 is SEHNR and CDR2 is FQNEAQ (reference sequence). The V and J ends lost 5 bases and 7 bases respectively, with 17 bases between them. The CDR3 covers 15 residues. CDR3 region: CASSRGTPGIEKLFF. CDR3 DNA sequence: TGTGCCAGCAGCCGAGGGACACCCGGGATTGAAAAACTGTTTTTT.